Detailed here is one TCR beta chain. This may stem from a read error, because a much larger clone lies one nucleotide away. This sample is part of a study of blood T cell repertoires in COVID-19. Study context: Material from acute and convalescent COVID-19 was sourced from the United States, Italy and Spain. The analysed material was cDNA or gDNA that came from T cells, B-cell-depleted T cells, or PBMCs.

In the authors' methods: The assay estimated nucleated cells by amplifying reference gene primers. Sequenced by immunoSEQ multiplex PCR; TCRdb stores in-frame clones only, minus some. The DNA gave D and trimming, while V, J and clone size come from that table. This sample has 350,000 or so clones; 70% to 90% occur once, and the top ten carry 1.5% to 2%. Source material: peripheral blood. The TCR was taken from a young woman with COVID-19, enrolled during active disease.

This CDR3 reads CSVEAGNTEAFF. CDR3 bases: TGCAGCGTTGAAGCAGGGAACACTGAAGCTTTCTTT. The chain has TRBV29-1 and TRBJ1-1; D unresolved. Germline values: CDR1 SQVTM, CDR2 ANQGSEA. With 1 base removed from V and 1 base from J, the gap between germline ends came to 4 bases. The CDR3 is 12 residues long.